The source of this TCR beta chain is a study of control samples from healthy donors and cancer patients. The trim removed 0 bases at V and 7 bases at J, leaving 8 bases unmatched. Germline assignment: CDR1 SQVTM and CDR2 ANQGSEA. The CDR3 loop spans 17 amino acids. Assay used: immunoSEQ multiplex PCR; TCRdb lists only in-frame clones, some missing. The sample lists roughly 29,000 clones, 87% occurring once. This clonotype originated in a female donor with melanoma. V usage is TRBV29-1 and J usage is TRBJ2-1, with 14 nucleotides matching TRBD2. Material for sequencing was formalin-fixed, paraffin-embedded tissue. The CDR3 region is CSVEDRETSGRGNEQFF. CDR3 coding DNA: TGCAGCGTTGAAGATCGAGAGACTAGCGGGAGGGGTAATGAGCAGTTCTTC.